The sequence of this T cell receptor beta chain was determined in a study of blood T cells in healthy people across ages. It was with a sample-barcoded 5' primer and a J-beta primer mix that a second PCR of about 6 to 11 cycles was run. Each CDR3 protein is one row after TCRdb ran MiXCR on the 5' RACE reads. This table has hundreds of thousands of distinct CDR3 sequences, nearly 25% appearing once. The CDR3 extends over 14 amino acids. The germline V gene has CDR1 SNHLY and CDR2 FYNNEI. These sequences were also reported in another study, on T cells of mothers and their children. Per that study: Nine systemically healthy Caucasian donors: three mothers, six children. RNA that had been extracted went wholly into cDNA synthesis, at roughly 1.5 ug per 15 ul. Each mother yielded more than 10 million TCR beta CDR3 reads. Each child yielded millions of reads. Thymic selection, a shaping force on TCR recombination output, acts similarly in related and unrelated pairs.

The TCR sequence derives from a boy younger than 18 in good health. V and J are TRBV2 and TRBJ2-5, with 8 bases aligning to TRBD1. The end of the DNA fits TRBJ2-7 better, so the J call may be wrong. The sequencing sample was made of blood. CDR3 bases: TGTGCCAGCAGGCCGGGACAGGCGTCCTACGAGCAGTACTTC. It is translated as CASRPGQASYEQYF.